These T cell receptor beta chains were read from a single sample in a study of CD8+ T cells in alopecia areata. Libraries were prepared by immunoSEQ multiplex PCR; TCRdb keeps only in-frame clonotypes and omits some of them. The sample yields a few hundred thousand clones, under 75% seen once. The sample was CD4+ T cells sorted from blood, taken at week 4, from a patient treated with tofacitinib. The receptor source for this set is a human donor with alopecia areata. Both conserved end residues are part of each CDR3. Fields, in order: J gene, clone size, V gene, D gene, CDR3 DNA, CDR3 protein. The D gene is left open where the match is weak. Size tells how often a clone was seen (once, few, many) or the class of an expanded clone, and some rows leave it out.

J: TRBJ1-1; size: NA; V: TRBV30; D: NA; DNA: TGTGCCTGGAGAGCCGGGACTAACACTGAAGCTTTCTTT; CDR3: CAWRAGTNTEAFF
J: TRBJ1-5; size: few; V: TRBV7-2; D: NA; DNA: TGTGCCAGCAGCCCTGGACGAGGCAATCAGCCCCAGCATTTT; CDR3: CASSPGRGNQPQHF
J: TRBJ2-7; size: NA; V: TRBV30; D: TRBD1; DNA: TGTGCCTGGAGTGGTGACAGGGGCTCCTACGAGCAGTACTTC; CDR3: CAWSGDRGSYEQYF
J: TRBJ1-2; size: few; V: TRBV29-1; D: NA; DNA: TGCAGCGTTGAAGATCTACAGGCTGGCTACACCTTC; CDR3: CSVEDLQAGYTF
J: TRBJ2-7; size: few; V: TRBV7-2; D: NA; DNA: TGTGCCAGCAGCTTATTATCGGGACAATTATACGAGCAGTACTTC; CDR3: CASSLLSGQLYEQYF
J: TRBJ2-6; size: NA; V: TRBV5-1; D: NA; DNA: TGCGCCAGCAGCTCCACACCCTCTGGGGCCAACGTCCTGACTTTC; CDR3: CASSSTPSGANVLTF
J: TRBJ1-2; size: NA; V: TRBV6-1; D: NA; DNA: TGTGCCAGCAGTGACCAACAGGGCTTCTATGGCTACACCTTC; CDR3: CASSDQQGFYGYTF
J: TRBJ1-2; size: NA; V: TRBV9; D: NA; DNA: TGTGCCAGCACCCCAGGGAATTCATATGGCTACACCTTC; CDR3: CASTPGNSYGYTF
J: TRBJ1-5; size: NA; V: TRBV4-2; D: TRBD1; DNA: TGTGCCAGCAGCCCGATAGGGACAGGGGGAGTACAGCCCCAGCATTTT; CDR3: CASSPIGTGGVQPQHF
J: TRBJ2-1; size: NA; V: TRBV5-6; D: NA; DNA: TGTGCCAGCAGCTTGGGGTCATCCTACAATGAGCAGTTCTTC; CDR3: CASSLGSSYNEQFF
J: TRBJ1-5; size: few; V: TRBV12-5; D: NA; DNA: TGTGCTAGTGCCTCGGACGGAGGTCAGCCCCAGCATTTT; CDR3: CASASDGGQPQHF
J: TRBJ2-3; size: few; V: TRBV29-1; D: NA; DNA: TGCAGCGTTGAAGGCTACATAGGAGGGGCCACAGATACGCAGTATTTT; CDR3: CSVEGYIGGATDTQYF
J: TRBJ1-2; size: NA; V: TRBV29-1; D: TRBD1; DNA: TGCAGCGCGGTGGGACAGACGACACTTCTGCTGTTC; CDR3: CSAVGQTTLLLF
J: TRBJ2-5; size: NA; V: TRBV5-1; D: NA; DNA: TGCGCCAGCAGCTTTGACATCCAAGAGACCCAGTACTTC; CDR3: CASSFDIQETQYF
J: TRBJ2-3; size: NA; V: TRBV11-2; D: NA; DNA: TGTGCCAGCAGCCACACGACCCGTACTAGCAGAATAGCAGATACGCAGTATTTT; CDR3: CASSHTTRTSRIADTQYF
J: TRBJ2-6; size: many; V: TRBV27; D: TRBD2; DNA: TGTGCCAGCAGTTCTCACTTGCGGGGGGCTGGGGCCAACGTCCTGACTTTC; CDR3: CASSSHLRGAGANVLTF
J: TRBJ2-1; size: many; V: TRBV7-2; D: NA; DNA: TGTGCCAGCAGCTTGCAGACGACCTACAATGAGCAGTTCTTC; CDR3: CASSLQTTYNEQFF
J: TRBJ1-1; size: once; V: TRBV11-2; D: TRBD1; DNA: TGTGCCAGCAGCCCACAGGGGAGGACTGAAGCTTTCTTT; CDR3: CASSPQGRTEAFF
J: TRBJ2-3; size: NA; V: TRBV29-1; D: TRBD2; DNA: TGCAGCGTTTCGGGGAGGGTCACAGATACGCAGTATTTT; CDR3: CSVSGRVTDTQYF
J: TRBJ2-5; size: NA; V: TRBV4-1; D: TRBD1; DNA: TGCGCCAGCAGCGAACAGGGGGTGGAAGAGACCCAGTACTTC; CDR3: CASSEQGVEETQYF